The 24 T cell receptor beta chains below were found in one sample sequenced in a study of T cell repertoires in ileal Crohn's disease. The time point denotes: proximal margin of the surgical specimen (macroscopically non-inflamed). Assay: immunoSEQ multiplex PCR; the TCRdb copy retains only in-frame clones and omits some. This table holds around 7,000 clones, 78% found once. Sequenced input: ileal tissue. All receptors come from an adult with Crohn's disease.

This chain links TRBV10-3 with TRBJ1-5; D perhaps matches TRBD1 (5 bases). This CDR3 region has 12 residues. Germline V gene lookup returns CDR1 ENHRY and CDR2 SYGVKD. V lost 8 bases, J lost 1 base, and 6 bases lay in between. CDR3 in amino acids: CAIGTSNQPQHF. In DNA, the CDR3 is TGTGCCATCGGGACCAGCAATCAGCCCCAGCATTTT.

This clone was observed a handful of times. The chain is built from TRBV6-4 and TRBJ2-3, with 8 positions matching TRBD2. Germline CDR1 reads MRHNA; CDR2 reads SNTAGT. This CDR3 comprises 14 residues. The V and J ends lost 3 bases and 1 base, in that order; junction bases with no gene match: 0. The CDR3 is CASSERGGTDTQYF. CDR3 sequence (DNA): TGTGCCAGCAGTGAGCGGGGGGGCACAGATACGCAGTATTTT.

This chain's CDR3 is CASKILAASNEQFF. The CDR3 DNA reads TGTGCCAGCAAGATTTTGGCGGCTAGCAATGAGCAGTTCTTC. V and J are TRBV2 and TRBJ2-1, with D unclear. Germline CDR1 SNHLY, CDR2 FYNNEI. V was shortened by 7 bases and J by 6 bases, with 16 bases between the two germline ends. The CDR3 has 14 amino acids.

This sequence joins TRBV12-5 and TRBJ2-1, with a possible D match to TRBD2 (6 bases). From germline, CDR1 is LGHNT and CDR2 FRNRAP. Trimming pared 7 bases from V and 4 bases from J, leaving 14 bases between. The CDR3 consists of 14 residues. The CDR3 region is CASVSDYTYNEQFF. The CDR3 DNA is TGTGCTAGTGTATCGGACTACACGTACAATGAGCAGTTCTTC.

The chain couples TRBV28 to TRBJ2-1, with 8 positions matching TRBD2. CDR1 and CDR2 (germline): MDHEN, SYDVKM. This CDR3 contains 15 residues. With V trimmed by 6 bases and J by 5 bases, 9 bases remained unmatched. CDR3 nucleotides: TGTGCCAGCAGGGTCCCTAGCGGGTCTAACAATGAGCAGTTCTTC. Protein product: CASRVPSGSNNEQFF.

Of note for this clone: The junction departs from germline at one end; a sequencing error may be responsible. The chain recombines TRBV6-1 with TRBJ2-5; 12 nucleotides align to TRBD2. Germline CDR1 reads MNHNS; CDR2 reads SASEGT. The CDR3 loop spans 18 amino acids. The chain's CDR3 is CASSEAGLAGGYQETQYF. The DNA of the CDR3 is TGTGCCAGCAGTGAAGCAGGCCTAGCGGGAGGGTACCAGGAGACCCAGTACTTC.

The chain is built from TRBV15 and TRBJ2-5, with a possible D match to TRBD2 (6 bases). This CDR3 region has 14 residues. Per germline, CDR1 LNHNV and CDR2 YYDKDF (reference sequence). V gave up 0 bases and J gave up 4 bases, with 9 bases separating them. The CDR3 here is CATSRDSGVETQYF. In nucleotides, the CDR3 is TGTGCCACCAGCAGAGATTCGGGGGTAGAGACCCAGTACTTC.

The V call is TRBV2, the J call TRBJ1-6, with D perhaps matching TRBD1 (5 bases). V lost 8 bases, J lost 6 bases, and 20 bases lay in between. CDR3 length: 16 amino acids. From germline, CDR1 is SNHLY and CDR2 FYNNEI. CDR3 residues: CASLKSKQEFNSPLHF. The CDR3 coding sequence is TGTGCCAGCCTAAAAAGTAAACAGGAATTTAATTCACCCCTCCACTTT.

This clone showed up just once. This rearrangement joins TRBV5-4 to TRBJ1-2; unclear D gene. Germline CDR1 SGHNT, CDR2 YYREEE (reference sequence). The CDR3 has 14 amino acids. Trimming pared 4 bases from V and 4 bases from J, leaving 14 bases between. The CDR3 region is CASSLALSPYGYTF. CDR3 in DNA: TGTGCCAGCAGCCTCGCCCTCTCTCCCTATGGCTACACCTTC.

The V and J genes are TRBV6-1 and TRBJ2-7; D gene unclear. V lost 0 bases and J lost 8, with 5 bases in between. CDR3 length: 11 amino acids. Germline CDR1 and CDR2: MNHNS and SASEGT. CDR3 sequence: CASSEAIKQYF. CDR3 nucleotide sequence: TGTGCCAGCAGTGAAGCTATCAAGCAGTACTTC.

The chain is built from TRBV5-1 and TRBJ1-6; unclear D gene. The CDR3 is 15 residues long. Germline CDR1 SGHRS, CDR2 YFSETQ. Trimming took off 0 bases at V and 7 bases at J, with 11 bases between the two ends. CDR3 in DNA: TGCGCCAGCAGCTTGGACGGGATGGTGAATTCACCCCTCCACTTT. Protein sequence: CASSLDGMVNSPLHF.

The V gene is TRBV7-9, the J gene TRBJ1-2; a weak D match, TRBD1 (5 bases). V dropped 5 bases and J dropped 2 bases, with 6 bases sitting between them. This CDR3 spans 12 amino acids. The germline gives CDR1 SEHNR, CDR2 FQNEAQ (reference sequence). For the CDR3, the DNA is TGTGCCAGCAGCCGGGACAACTATGGCTACACCTTC. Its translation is CASSRDNYGYTF.

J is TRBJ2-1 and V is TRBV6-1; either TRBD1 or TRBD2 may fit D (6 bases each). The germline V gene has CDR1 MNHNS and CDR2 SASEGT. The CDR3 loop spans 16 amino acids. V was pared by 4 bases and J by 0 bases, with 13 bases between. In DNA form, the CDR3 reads TGTGCCAGCAGTGGTCGTTCGGGGGCCTCCTACAATGAGCAGTTCTTC. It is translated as CASSGRSGASYNEQFF.

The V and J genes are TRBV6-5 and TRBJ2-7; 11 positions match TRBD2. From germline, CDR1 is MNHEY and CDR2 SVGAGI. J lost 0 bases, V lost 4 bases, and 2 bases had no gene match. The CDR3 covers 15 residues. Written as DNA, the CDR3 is TGTGCCAGCAGTTTTACTAGCGGGAGCTCCTACGAGCAGTACTTC. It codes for CASSFTSGSSYEQYF.

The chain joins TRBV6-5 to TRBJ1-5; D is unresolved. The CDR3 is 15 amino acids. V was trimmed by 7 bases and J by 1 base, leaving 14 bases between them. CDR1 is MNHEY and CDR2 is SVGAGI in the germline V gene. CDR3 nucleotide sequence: TGTGCCAGCACGCTAGTAGGCAGGAGCAATCAGCCCCAGCATTTT. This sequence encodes CASTLVGRSNQPQHF.

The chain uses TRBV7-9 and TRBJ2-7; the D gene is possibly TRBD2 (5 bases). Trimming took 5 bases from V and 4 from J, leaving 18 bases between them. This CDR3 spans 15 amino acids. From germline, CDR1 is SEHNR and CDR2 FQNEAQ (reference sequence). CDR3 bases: TGTGCCAGCAGCCCGGACGGGGTATCGACGTACGAGCAGTACTTC. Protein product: CASSPDGVSTYEQYF.

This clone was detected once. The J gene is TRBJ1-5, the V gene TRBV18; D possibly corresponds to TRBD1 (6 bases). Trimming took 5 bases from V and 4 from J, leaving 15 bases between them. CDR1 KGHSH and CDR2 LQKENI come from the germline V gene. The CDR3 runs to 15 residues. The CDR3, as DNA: TGTGCCAGCTCAACAGAACAGGGTCGGAATCAGCCCCAGCATTTT. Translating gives CASSTEQGRNQPQHF.

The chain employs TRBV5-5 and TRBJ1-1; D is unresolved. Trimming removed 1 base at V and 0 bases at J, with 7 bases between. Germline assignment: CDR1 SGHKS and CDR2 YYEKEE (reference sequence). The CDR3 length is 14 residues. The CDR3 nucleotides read TGTGCCAGCAGCTTGCAGAAAATGAACACTGAAGCTTTCTTT. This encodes CASSLQKMNTEAFF.

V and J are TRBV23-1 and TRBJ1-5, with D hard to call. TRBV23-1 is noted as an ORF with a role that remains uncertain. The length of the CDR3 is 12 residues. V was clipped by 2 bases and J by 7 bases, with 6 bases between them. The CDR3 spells CASSQTGQPQHF. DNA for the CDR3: TGCGCCAGCAGTCAAACCGGGCAGCCCCAGCATTTT.

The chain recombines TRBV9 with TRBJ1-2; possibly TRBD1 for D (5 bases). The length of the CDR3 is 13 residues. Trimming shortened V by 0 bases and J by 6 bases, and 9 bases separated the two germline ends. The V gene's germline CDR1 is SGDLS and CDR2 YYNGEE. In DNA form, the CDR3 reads TGTGCCAGCAGCGTAGCAGGGACTGATGGCTACACCTTC. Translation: CASSVAGTDGYTF.

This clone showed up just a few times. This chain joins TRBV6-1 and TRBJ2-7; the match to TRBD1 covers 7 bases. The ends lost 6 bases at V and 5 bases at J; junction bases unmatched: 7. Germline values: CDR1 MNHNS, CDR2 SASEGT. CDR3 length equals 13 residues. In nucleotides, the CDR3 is TGTGCCAGCAGGGAGACAGGGTCCCACGAGCAGTACTTC. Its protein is CASRETGSHEQYF.

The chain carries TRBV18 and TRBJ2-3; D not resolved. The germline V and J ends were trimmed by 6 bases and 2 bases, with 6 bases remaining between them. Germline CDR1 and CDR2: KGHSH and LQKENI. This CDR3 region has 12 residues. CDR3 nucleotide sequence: TGTGCCAGCTCCCCCATCACAGATACGCAGTATTTT. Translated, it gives CASSPITDTQYF.

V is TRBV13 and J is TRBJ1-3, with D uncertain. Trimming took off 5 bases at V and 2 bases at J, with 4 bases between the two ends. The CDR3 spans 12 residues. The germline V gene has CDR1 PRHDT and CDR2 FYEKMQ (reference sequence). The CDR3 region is CASSGTGNTIYF. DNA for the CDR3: TGTGCCAGCAGCGGGACTGGAAACACCATATATTTT.

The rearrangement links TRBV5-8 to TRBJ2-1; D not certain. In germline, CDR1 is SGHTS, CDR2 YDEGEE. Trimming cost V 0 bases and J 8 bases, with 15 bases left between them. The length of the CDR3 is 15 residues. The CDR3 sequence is CASSLVRSGFHEQFF. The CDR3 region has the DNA TGTGCCAGCAGCTTGGTGCGGTCCGGATTTCATGAGCAGTTCTTC. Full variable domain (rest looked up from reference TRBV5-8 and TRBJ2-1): EAGVTQSPTHLIKTRGQQATLRCSPISGHTSVYWYQQALGLGLQFLLWYDEGEERNRGNFPPRFSGRQFPNYSSELNVNALELEDSALYLCASSLVRSGFHEQFFGPGTRLTVL.